The 24 T cell receptor beta chains reported below all come from one sample, sequenced in a study of shared clonotypes between healthy human individuals. Here immunoSEQ multiplex PCR was the method, and the copy in TCRdb shows in-frame clones only, minus some. The sample has over a million clones, approximately 96% seen once; the top ten hold 0.95% to 1.5%. The source material was naive CD4+ T cells sorted from blood. Subset of the sample: CD45RA+ positively selected. Source of these receptors: a man aged 25 to 40 in good health.

This chain links TRBV18 with TRBJ2-4, with 7 bases lining up with TRBD1. This CDR3 region has 16 residues. Germline V lookup: CDR1 KGHSH, CDR2 LQKENI. Germline trimming cut 4 bases from V and 1 base from J; bases unmatched to any gene: 7. The CDR3 DNA reads TGTGCCAGCTCACTCAGGACAGGAGTTGCCAAAAACATTCAGTACTTC. Protein sequence: CASSLRTGVAKNIQYF. Complete variable domain (other parts from reference TRBV18 and TRBJ2-4): NAGVMQNPRHLVRRRGQEARLRCSPMKGHSHVYWYRQLPEEGLKFMVYLQKENIIDESGMPKERFSAEFPKEGPSILRIQQVVRGDSAAYFCASSLRTGVAKNIQYFGAGTRLSVL.

This chain connects TRBV7-9 to TRBJ2-7, with a weak D call TRBD2 (5 bases). Trimming pared 4 bases from V and 3 bases from J, leaving 13 bases between. The CDR3 extends over 14 amino acids. CDR1 is SEHNR and CDR2 is FQNEAQ in the germline V gene (reference sequence). CDR3 nucleotide sequence: TGTGCCAGCAGCTCCTGGGGAGTTGACTACGAGCAGTACTTC. Encoded protein: CASSSWGVDYEQYF.

This chain connects TRBV10-3 to TRBJ2-7, with a tentative D call TRBD2 (6 bases). CDR1 is ENHRY and CDR2 is SYGVKD in the germline V gene. The CDR3 is 13 residues long. V was pared by 3 bases and J by 2 bases, with 8 bases between. CDR3 amino acids: CAISERGTYEQYF. The DNA for the CDR3 is TGTGCCATCAGTGAACGCGGGACCTACGAGCAGTACTTC.

The V and J genes are TRBV19 and TRBJ1-2; D not certain. Germline V gives CDR1 LNHDA, CDR2 SQIVND (reference sequence). This CDR3 region has 17 residues. Trimming pared 5 bases from V and 4 bases from J, leaving 23 bases between. As DNA, the CDR3 is TGTGCCAGTAGTCAATGGGCCGGAGAGCCGGCGGGCTATGGCTACACCTTC. The encoded protein is CASSQWAGEPAGYGYTF.

This rearrangement joins TRBV5-1 to TRBJ1-1; TRBD1 might be the D (5 bases). V dropped 4 bases and J dropped 4 bases, with 14 bases sitting between them. The CDR3 spans 14 residues. Germline CDR1 reads SGHRS; CDR2 reads YFSETQ. This CDR3 reads CASSGRVAGTEAFF. As DNA, the CDR3 is TGCGCCAGCAGCGGCAGGGTTGCGGGCACTGAAGCTTTCTTT. Full variable domain (rest looked up from reference TRBV5-1 and TRBJ1-1): KAGVTQTPRYLIKTRGQQVTLSCSPISGHRSVSWYQQTPGQGLQFLFEYFSETQRNKGNFPGRFSGRQFSNSRSEMNVSTLELGDSALYLCASSGRVAGTEAFFGQGTRLTVV.

This chain links TRBV19 with TRBJ2-2, with 9 bases identical to TRBD1. This CDR3 region has 14 residues. V lost 6 bases, J lost 6 bases, and 5 bases stayed unmatched. Germline values: CDR1 LNHDA, CDR2 SQIVND (reference sequence). DNA for the CDR3: TGTGCCAGTAGCCTGGGGACAGGGCCCGGGGAGCTGTTTTTT. Its protein is CASSLGTGPGELFF.

This rearrangement joins TRBV5-1 to TRBJ2-2; 8 bases are shared with TRBD1. The trim removed 1 base at V and 2 bases at J, leaving 10 bases unmatched. The CDR3 runs 18 residues. Germline V CDR1 and CDR2: SGHRS, YFSETQ. CDR3 bases: TGCGCCAGCAGCTTGCTAAATACAGGGGGATTTAACACCGGGGAGCTGTTTTTT. Encoded protein: CASSLLNTGGFNTGELFF. Using reference TRBV5-1 and TRBJ2-2 for the parts outside the CDR3, the full variable domain is KAGVTQTPRYLIKTRGQQVTLSCSPISGHRSVSWYQQTPGQGLQFLFEYFSETQRNKGNFPGRFSGRQFSNSRSEMNVSTLELGDSALYLCASSLLNTGGFNTGELFFGEGSRLTVL.

The chain couples TRBV19 to TRBJ1-1; D uncertain. This CDR3 has 14 amino acids. Germline V CDR1 and CDR2: LNHDA, SQIVND (reference sequence). Trimming stripped 0 bases from V and 1 base from J, with 6 bases between. CDR3 DNA sequence: TGTGCCAGTAGTATAGAGCAGCGGAACACTGAAGCTTTCTTT. Its translation: CASSIEQRNTEAFF.

The genes are TRBV28 and TRBJ2-6; D not resolved. This CDR3 is built from 12 residues. In germline, CDR1 is MDHEN, CDR2 SYDVKM. V was clipped by 8 bases and J by 1 base, with 3 bases between them. CDR3 nucleotide sequence: TGTGCCAGCGTATCTGGGGCCAACGTCCTGACTTTC. It yields the protein CASVSGANVLTF.

A remark on this clone: Other DNA variants within this sample encode the same CDR3. V is TRBV28 and J is TRBJ2-7; 11 bases match TRBD2. Germline-derived CDR1 and CDR2 are MDHEN and SYDVKM. The CDR3 is 14 residues long. Unmatched junction bases numbered 3, after V lost 5 bases and J lost 3 bases. Here the CDR3 DNA reads TGTGCCAGCAGTCTAACTAGCGGGAGCTACGAGCAGTACTTC. Its protein is CASSLTSGSYEQYF.

This chain joins TRBV5-1 and TRBJ2-7, with unresolved D. The CDR3 is made up of 13 amino acids. Germline V CDR1 and CDR2: SGHRS, YFSETQ. The V and J ends lost 4 bases and 0 bases respectively, with 8 bases between them. This CDR3 reads CASSHVSSYEQYF. CDR3 in DNA: TGCGCCAGCAGCCACGTGAGCTCCTACGAGCAGTACTTC.

The rearrangement links TRBV11-2 to TRBJ2-1, with a possible D match to TRBD2 (6 bases). V gave up 1 base and J gave up 6 bases, with 16 bases separating them. The germline CDR1 and CDR2 sequences are SGHAT and FQNNGV. The CDR3 is 16 residues long. The CDR3 sequence: CASSLVPTGTRNEQFF. The CDR3 DNA is TGTGCCAGCAGCTTAGTACCAACCGGGACTCGCAATGAGCAGTTCTTC.

This chain connects TRBV2 to TRBJ1-5; D is ambiguous. The CDR3 is 13 amino acids. Germline V gene data show CDR1 as SNHLY and CDR2 as FYNNEI. Trimming left V 7 bases short and J 5 bases short, with 12 bases between. CDR3 sequence: CASNPGLDQPQHF. CDR3 nucleotides: TGTGCCAGCAATCCCGGGTTGGATCAGCCCCAGCATTTT. The full variable domain, its missing parts supplied by reference TRBV2 and TRBJ1-5, is EPEVTQTPSHQVTQMGQEVILRCVPISNHLYFYWYRQILGQKVEFLVSFYNNEISEKSEIFDDQFSVERPDGSNFTLKIRSTKLEDSAMYFCASNPGLDQPQHFGDGTRLSIL.

The CDR3 is CASSSGQTNTGELFF. As DNA, the CDR3 is TGTGCCAGCAGCTCCGGACAGACGAACACCGGGGAGCTGTTTTTT. The chain joins TRBV7-2 to TRBJ2-2; possible D gene TRBD1, 6 bases. Germline loops: CDR1 SGHTA, CDR2 FQGNSA. The CDR3 has 15 amino acids. Between the trimmed V and J ends, which lost 4 bases and 0 bases, there was a span of 9 bases.

Of note for this clone: The sample contains more than one DNA sequence encoding this CDR3. The V and J genes are TRBV4-1 and TRBJ1-3; no clear D gene. The V gene lost 0 bases and the J gene lost 7 bases, with 10 bases spanning the gap. There are 14 residues in the CDR3. Germline CDR1 reads MGHRA; CDR2 reads YSYEKL. CDR3 DNA sequence: TGCGCCAGCAGCCAAGAATTTTCCGGGAACACCATATATTTT. Translated, it gives CASSQEFSGNTIYF.

V and J are TRBV5-1 and TRBJ2-7; D unclear. The germline gives CDR1 SGHRS, CDR2 YFSETQ. The CDR3 is 13 amino acids. With 1 base removed from V and 3 bases from J, the gap between germline ends came to 8 bases. The CDR3: CASSLSTDYEQYF. The CDR3 coding sequence is TGCGCCAGCAGCTTGTCTACAGACTACGAGCAGTACTTC.

The chain couples TRBV18 to TRBJ1-1; D possibly corresponds to TRBD1 (5 bases). CDR3 size: 15 residues. CDR1 and CDR2 from the germline V gene are KGHSH and LQKENI. Trimming took off 2 bases at V and 2 bases at J, with 12 bases between the two ends. CDR3 amino acids: CASSPAGGSNTEAFF. Here the CDR3 DNA reads TGTGCCAGCTCACCAGCTGGGGGATCTAACACTGAAGCTTTCTTT.

This clone was counted once. The gene calls are TRBV7-8 and TRBJ2-1; TRBD2 matches 9 bases. CDR3 size: 16 residues. From germline, CDR1 is SGHVS and CDR2 FQNEAQ. The V and J ends lost 5 bases and 7 bases, in that order; junction bases with no gene match: 12. The CDR3 DNA sequence: TGTGCCAGCAGCAATTTAGCGGGAGTATTTAGGAATGAGCAGTTCTTC. It yields the protein CASSNLAGVFRNEQFF. Supplemented by reference TRBV7-8 and TRBJ2-1, the full variable domain reads GAGVSQSPRYKVAKRGQDVALRCDPISGHVSLFWYQQALGQGPEFLTYFQNEAQLDKSGLPSDRFFAERPEGSVSTLKIQRTQQEDSAVYLCASSNLAGVFRNEQFFGPGTRLTVL.

The chain combines TRBV10-2 with TRBJ1-5; no clear D. Trimming stripped 0 bases from V and 3 bases from J, with 9 bases between. The germline V gene encodes CDR1 WSHSY and CDR2 SAAADI. The CDR3 sequence is 15 residues long. CDR3 sequence (DNA): TGCGCCAGCAGTGAGTCGACGGGGTTCAATCAGCCCCAGCATTTT. As protein: CASSESTGFNQPQHF.

As concerns this clone: At the DNA level, this CDR3 is encoded by other sequences in the same sample as well. V is TRBV5-1 and J is TRBJ2-3, with no clear D. From germline, CDR1 is SGHRS and CDR2 YFSETQ. Trimming stripped 1 base from V and 1 base from J, with 7 bases between. This CDR3 is 14 amino acids long. The CDR3 DNA reads TGCGCCAGCAGCTTGTCTGGGGGCACAGATACGCAGTATTTT. This codes for CASSLSGGTDTQYF.

The chain combines TRBV4-3 with TRBJ2-7; 8 bases agree with TRBD1. V lost 3 bases to trimming and J lost 2 bases; unmatched junction nucleotides: 6. Germline values: CDR1 LGHNA, CDR2 YSLEER. The CDR3 covers 15 residues. CDR3 sequence reads: CASSHYRDRTYEQYF. The CDR3 nucleotides are TGCGCCAGCAGCCATTACCGGGACAGGACCTACGAGCAGTACTTC.

This chain links TRBV2 with TRBJ1-2; TRBD1 might be the D (5 bases). Germline V CDR1 and CDR2: SNHLY, FYNNEI. The CDR3 extends over 15 amino acids. Trimming took off 5 bases at V and 7 bases at J, with 20 bases between the two ends. CDR3 sequence reads: CASSTDRPGTSGYTF. The DNA for the CDR3 is TGTGCCAGCAGTACTGACCGTCCCGGGACTAGTGGCTACACCTTC.

The rearrangement links TRBV5-4 to TRBJ2-1; D gene ambiguous. The CDR3 loop spans 12 amino acids. Trimming removed 3 bases from V and 7 bases from J, with 8 bases in between. Germline V lookup: CDR1 SGHNT, CDR2 YYREEE (reference sequence). The CDR3 sequence: CASSSNSNEQFF. As DNA, the CDR3 is TGTGCCAGCAGCTCTAATTCTAATGAGCAGTTCTTC.

The chain recombines TRBV6-5 with TRBJ2-1; D unclear. Trimming took 2 bases from V and 8 from J, leaving 13 bases between them. CDR3 length: 14 residues. Germline V gene sequence: CDR1 MNHEY, CDR2 SVGAGI. The CDR3 nucleotides read TGTGCCAGCAGTTACCTCGGGCTTTCGGATGAGCAGTTCTTC. Encoded protein: CASSYLGLSDEQFF.